Included here is one T cell receptor beta chain sequence, with context. Its specificity is not known. The V gene end was trimmed by 5 bases and the J gene end by 8 bases; junction bases not matched to a gene: 15. Germline values: CDR1 SEHNR, CDR2 FQNEAQ (reference sequence). This CDR3 region has 16 residues. This specimen belongs to a study of blood T cells in healthy people across ages. The overall study: Per two T cells, template switching captured roughly one barcoded beta molecule.

Sample-barcoded 5' priming and a J-beta primer mix drove a second PCR of about 6 to 11 cycles. TCRdb analysed the 5' RACE reads with MiXCR anew, one entry per CDR3 protein. The sample has 1.4 million or so distinct CDR3 sequences, approximately 39% seen once. Study-level points and caveats: Researchers said unsorted PBMCs prevented a conclusive naive versus antigen-experienced comparison. Long-lived and aged donors differed, with more naive CD4+ cells and higher diversity in the long-lived.

Sequencing input: blood. V is TRBV7-9 and J is TRBJ1-2, with 9 positions matching TRBD1. This clonotype was sampled from a woman younger than 30 in good health. The CDR3 DNA reads as TGTGCCAGCAGCCTACTGGGACAGGGTCTTAGGAGGGGCTACACCTTC. Its translation: CASSLLGQGLRRGYTF.